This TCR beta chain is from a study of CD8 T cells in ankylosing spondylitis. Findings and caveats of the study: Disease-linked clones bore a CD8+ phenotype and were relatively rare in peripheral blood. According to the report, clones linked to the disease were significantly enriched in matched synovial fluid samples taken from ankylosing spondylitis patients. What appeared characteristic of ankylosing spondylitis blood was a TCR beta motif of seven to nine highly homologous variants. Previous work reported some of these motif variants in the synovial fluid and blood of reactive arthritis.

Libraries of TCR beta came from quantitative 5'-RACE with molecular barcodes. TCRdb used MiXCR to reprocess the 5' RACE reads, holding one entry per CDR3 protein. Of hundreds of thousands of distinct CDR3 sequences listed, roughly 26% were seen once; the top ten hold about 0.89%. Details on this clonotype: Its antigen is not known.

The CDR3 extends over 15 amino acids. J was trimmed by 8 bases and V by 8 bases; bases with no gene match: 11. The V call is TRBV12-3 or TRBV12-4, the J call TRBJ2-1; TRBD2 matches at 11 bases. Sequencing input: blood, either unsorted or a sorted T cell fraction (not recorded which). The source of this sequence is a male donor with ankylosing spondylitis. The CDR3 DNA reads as TGTGCCAGCGGGTACCCCGGGACTAGCGGTGATGAGCAGTTCTTC. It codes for CASGYPGTSGDEQFF.